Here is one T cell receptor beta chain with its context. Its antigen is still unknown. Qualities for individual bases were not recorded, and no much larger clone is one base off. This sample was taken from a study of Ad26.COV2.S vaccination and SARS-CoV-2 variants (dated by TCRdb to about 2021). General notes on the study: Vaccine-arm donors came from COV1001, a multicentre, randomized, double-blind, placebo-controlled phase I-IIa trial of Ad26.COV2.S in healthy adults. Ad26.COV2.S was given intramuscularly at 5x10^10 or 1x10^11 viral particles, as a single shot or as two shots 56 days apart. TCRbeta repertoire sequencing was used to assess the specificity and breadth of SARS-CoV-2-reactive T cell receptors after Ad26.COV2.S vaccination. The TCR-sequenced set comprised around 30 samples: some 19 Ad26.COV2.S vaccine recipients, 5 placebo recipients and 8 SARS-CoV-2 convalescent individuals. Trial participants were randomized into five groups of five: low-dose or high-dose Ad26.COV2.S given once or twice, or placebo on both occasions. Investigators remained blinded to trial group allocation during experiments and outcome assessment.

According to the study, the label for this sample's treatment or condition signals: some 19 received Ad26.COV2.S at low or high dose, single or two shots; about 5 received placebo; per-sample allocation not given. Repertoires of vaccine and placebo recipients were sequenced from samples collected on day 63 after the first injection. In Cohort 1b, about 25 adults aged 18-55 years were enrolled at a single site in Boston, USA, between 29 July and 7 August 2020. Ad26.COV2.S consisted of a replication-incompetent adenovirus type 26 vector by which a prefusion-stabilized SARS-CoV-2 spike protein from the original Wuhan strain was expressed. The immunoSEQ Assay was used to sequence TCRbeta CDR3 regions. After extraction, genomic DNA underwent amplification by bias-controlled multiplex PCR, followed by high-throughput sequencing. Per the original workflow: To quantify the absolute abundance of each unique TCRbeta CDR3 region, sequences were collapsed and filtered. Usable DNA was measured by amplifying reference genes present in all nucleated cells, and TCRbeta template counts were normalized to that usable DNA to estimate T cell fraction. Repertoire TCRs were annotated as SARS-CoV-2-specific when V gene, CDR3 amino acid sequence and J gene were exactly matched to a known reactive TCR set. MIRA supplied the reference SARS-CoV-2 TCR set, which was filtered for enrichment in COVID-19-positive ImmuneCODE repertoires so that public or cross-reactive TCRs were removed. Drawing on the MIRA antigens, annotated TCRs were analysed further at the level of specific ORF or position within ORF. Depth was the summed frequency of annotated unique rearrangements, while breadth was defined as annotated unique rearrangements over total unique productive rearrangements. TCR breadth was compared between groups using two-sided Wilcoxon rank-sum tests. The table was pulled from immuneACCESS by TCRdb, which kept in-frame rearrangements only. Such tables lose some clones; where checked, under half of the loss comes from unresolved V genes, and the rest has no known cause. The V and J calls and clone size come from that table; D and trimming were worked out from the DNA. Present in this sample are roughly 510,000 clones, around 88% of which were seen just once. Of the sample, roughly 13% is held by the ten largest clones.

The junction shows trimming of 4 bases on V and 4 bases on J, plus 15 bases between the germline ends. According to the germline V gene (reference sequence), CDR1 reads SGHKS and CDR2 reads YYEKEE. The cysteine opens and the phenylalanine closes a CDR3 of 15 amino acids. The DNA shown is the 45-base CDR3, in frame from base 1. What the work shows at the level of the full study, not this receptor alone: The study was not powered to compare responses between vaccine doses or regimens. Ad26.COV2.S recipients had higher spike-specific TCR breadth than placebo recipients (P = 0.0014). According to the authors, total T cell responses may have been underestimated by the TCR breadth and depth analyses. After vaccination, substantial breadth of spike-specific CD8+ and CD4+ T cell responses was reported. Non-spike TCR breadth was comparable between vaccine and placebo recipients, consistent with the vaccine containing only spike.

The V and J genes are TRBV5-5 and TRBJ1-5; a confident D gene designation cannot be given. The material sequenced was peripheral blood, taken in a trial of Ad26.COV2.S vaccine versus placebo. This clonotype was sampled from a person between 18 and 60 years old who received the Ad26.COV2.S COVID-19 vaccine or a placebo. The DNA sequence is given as TGTGCCAGCAGCCCTCGGGATAACAGAAATCAGCCCCAGCATTTT. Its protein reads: CASSPRDNRNQPQHF.